This T cell receptor beta chain was profiled in a study of response to subunit inactivated influenza vaccine. Trimming stripped 3 bases from V and 8 bases from J, with 13 bases between. Germline V gives CDR1 MNHEY, CDR2 SMNVEV (reference sequence). The CDR3 runs to 13 residues. MiXCR, applied by TCRdb to the RT-PCR reads, yields one record per CDR3 protein. The data show about 540,000 distinct CDR3 sequences, roughly 25% seen once. These data also featured in a second study, about T cells expressing NK-cell markers. Per that paper: The authors made TCR beta cDNA libraries by 5'RACE template switching. This switching added a universal primer site and UMIs.

The sequenced sample was CD4+ T cells sorted from PBMCs, obtained roughly 12 days after vaccination. The chain couples TRBV27 to TRBJ1-2; D not resolved. The source of this sequence is a man aged 50 to 59 who received an inactivated influenza vaccine. DNA for the CDR3: TGTGCCAGCAGTTTCGGAGCATACCGGGGCTACACCTTC. Translation gives CASSFGAYRGYTF.